The 10 T cell receptor beta chains given below trace back to one sample, sequenced in a study of T cells after yellow fever vaccination (dated by TCRdb to about 2019). The library was prepared using 5' RACE. Sequencing instrument: Illumina HiSeq 2500. TCRdb passed the public sequencing reads through fastp at Q25 and MiXCR, retaining productive beta sequences. Duplicate CDR3 protein sequences are folded into a single record with the most common DNA and genes. The sample contains around 590,000 distinct CDR3 sequences, approximately 13% of them found a single time. The ten largest account for 15% of the sample. The treatment or condition label, read with the paper, signifies: live attenuated yellow fever vaccine strain. This material consisted of PBMCs, taken on the day of the yellow fever booster vaccination. The receptors here all came from a man under 40 who received the YFV17D yellow fever vaccine.

This chain connects TRBV20-1 to TRBJ2-1; tentative D call: TRBD1 (5 bases). The CDR3 runs 12 residues. The germline V and J ends were trimmed by 1 base and 8 bases, with 9 bases remaining between them. From germline, CDR1 is DFQATT and CDR2 SNEGSKA (reference sequence). CDR3 amino acids: CSARGGGDEQFF. The CDR3 DNA reads as TGCAGTGCTAGAGGGGGCGGCGATGAGCAGTTCTTC.

The chain couples TRBV18 to TRBJ1-1; D is unclear. CDR3 length: 12 residues. Trimming removed 2 bases at V and 4 bases at J, with 5 bases between. In germline, CDR1 is KGHSH, CDR2 LQKENI. CDR3 nucleotide sequence: TGTGCCAGCTCACCAGACGGCACTGAAGCTTTCTTT. As protein: CASSPDGTEAFF.

This sequence joins TRBV9 and TRBJ1-3; no definite D call. V was cut by 2 bases and J by 5 bases, with 14 bases left in between. Germline CDR1 is SGDLS and CDR2 is YYNGEE. This CDR3 region has 15 residues. The DNA of the CDR3 is TGTGCCAGCAGCGTTGAGGGAGGGCAAAGAAACACCATATATTTT. Its translation is CASSVEGGQRNTIYF.

This clonotype was found a few times. The V and J genes are TRBV20-1 and TRBJ2-1; D ambiguous. This CDR3 is 12 amino acids long. Trimming shortened V by 7 bases and J by 1 base, and 8 bases separated the two germline ends. Germline lookup yields CDR1 DFQATT and CDR2 SNEGSKA (reference sequence). CDR3 region: CSGLGSYNEQFF. CDR3 DNA: TGCAGTGGATTGGGTTCCTACAATGAGCAGTTCTTC.

CDR3 sequence: CASSQWSAGGNYGYTF. CDR3 coding DNA: TGCGCCAGCAGCCAATGGTCGGCAGGGGGCAACTATGGCTACACCTTC. The chain links TRBV4-3 to TRBJ1-2, with TRBD1 matching over 8 bases. The germline V gene encodes CDR1 LGHNA and CDR2 YSLEER. Unmatched junction bases numbered 7, after V lost 2 bases and J lost 2 bases. The CDR3 is 16 amino acids.

The chain carries TRBV6-5 and TRBJ2-7; D not certain. Trimming took off 4 bases at V and 4 bases at J, with 11 bases between the two ends. The CDR3 consists of 13 residues. CDR1 and CDR2 (germline): MNHEY, SVGAGI. Here the CDR3 DNA reads TGTGCCAGCAGTTCATACACGGGTTACGAGCAGTACTTC. As protein: CASSSYTGYEQYF.

This clonotype was seen only a few times. The rearrangement joins TRBV14 to TRBJ2-7; 7 bases fit TRBD2. This CDR3 comprises 14 residues. The junction had 11 bases not matched to a gene; V was cut back by 0 bases and J by 12 bases. Germline V gene sequence: CDR1 SGHDN, CDR2 FVKESK. The CDR3 nucleotides are TGTGCCAGCAGCCAAGAGGCCAGGGCGGGGGTGGCGTACTTC. Protein sequence: CASSQEARAGVAYF.

This clonotype has a count of ten or more. V and J are TRBV20-1 and TRBJ2-7; 10 bases are shared with TRBD2. The junction had 6 bases not matched to a gene; V was cut back by 0 bases and J by 7 bases. From germline, CDR1 is DFQATT and CDR2 SNEGSKA (reference sequence). This CDR3 is 14 amino acids long. CDR3 sequence reads: CSARDPSGRGEQYF. The CDR3 DNA reads as TGCAGTGCTAGAGATCCCAGCGGGAGGGGGGAGCAGTACTTC.

The rearrangement uses TRBV5-6 and TRBJ2-7; TRBD2 agrees at 9 bases. The CDR3 runs to 15 residues. Germline CDR1 reads SGHDT; CDR2 reads YYEEEE. The junction had 4 bases not matched to a gene; V was cut back by 3 bases and J by 0 bases. CDR3 protein: CASSYRLAVSYEQYF. In DNA form, the CDR3 reads TGTGCCAGCAGCTACCGACTAGCGGTCTCCTACGAGCAGTACTTC. The variable domain in full, completed from reference TRBV5-6 and TRBJ2-7, reads DAGVTQSPTHLIKTRGQQVTLRCSPKSGHDTVSWYQQALGQGPQFIFQYYEEEERQRGNFPDRFSGHQFPNYSSELNVNALLLGDSALYLCASSYRLAVSYEQYFGPGTRLTVT.

This clonotype showed up just a few times. This chain connects TRBV6-5 to TRBJ2-2; D remains unclear. This CDR3 contains 14 residues. CDR1 is MNHEY and CDR2 is SVGAGI in the germline V gene. Trimming removed 1 base from V and 5 bases from J, with 8 bases in between. The CDR3 loop reads CASSYWVRTGELFF. CDR3 in DNA: TGTGCCAGCAGTTACTGGGTCCGGACCGGGGAGCTGTTTTTT.